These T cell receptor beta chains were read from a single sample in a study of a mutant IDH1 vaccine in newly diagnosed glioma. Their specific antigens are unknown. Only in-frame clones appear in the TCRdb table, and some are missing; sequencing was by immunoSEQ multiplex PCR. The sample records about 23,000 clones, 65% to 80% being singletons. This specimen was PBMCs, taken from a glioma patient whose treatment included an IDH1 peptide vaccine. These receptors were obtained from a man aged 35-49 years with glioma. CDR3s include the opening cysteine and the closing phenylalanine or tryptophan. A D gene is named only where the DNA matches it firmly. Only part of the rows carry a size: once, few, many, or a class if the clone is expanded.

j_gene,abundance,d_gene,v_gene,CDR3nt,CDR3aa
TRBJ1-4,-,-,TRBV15,TGTGCCACCAGCAGAGATCCAGGGGATAATGAAAAACTGTTTTTT,CATSRDPGDNEKLFF
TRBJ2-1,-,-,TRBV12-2,TGTGCAAGTCGCTTAGTATGGGGGAGGAGTACCTACAATGAGCAGTTCTTC,CASRLVWGRSTYNEQFF
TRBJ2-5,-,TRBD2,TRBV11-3,TGTGCCAGCAGCGAGAGGTGGGCGCGGGAGGACCAAGAGACCCAGTACTTC,CASSERWAREDQETQYF
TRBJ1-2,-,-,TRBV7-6,TGTGCCAGCAGCTCCTACCGCGGGGGGGACTATGGCTACACCTTC,CASSSYRGGDYGYTF
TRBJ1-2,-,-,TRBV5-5,TGTGCCAGCAGCTCCTCCGGGACGGTCTATGGCTACACCTTC,CASSSSGTVYGYTF
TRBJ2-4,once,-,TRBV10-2,TGCGCCAGCACCCCCTCGGGCAGGTCCAAAAACATTCAGTACTTC,CASTPSGRSKNIQYF
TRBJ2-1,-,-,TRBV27,TGTGCCAGCAGTTTGCTGACGGGGAACAATGAGCAGTTCTTC,CASSLLTGNNEQFF
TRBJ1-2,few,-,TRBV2,TGTGCCAGCAGTGAAGCAAGGGGGAGCTATGGCTACACCTTC,CASSEARGSYGYTF
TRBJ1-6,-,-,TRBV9,TGTGCCAGCAGCGCGGGGGGACGAAACCTCAATTCACCCCTCCACTTT,CASSAGGRNLNSPLHF
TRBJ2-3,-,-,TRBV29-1,TGCAGCGCGATGCTGGATACGCAGTATTTT,CSAMLDTQYF
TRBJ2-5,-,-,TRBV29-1,TGCAGCGTCGCTAGCGACCTTCAAGAGACCCAGTACTTC,CSVASDLQETQYF
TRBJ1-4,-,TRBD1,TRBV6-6,TGTGCCACGATGAGACAGGGGAAGGGTACTAATGAAAAACTGTTTTTT,CATMRQGKGTNEKLFF
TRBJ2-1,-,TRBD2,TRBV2,TGTGCCAGCAGGGAAGGGACTAGCGTCTACAATGAGCAGTTCTTC,CASREGTSVYNEQFF
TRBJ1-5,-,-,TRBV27,TGTGCCAGCAGTAAGGGTACGGGCAATCAGCCCCAGCATTTT,CASSKGTGNQPQHF
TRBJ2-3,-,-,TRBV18,TGTGCCAGCTCACCACCTGGGGCGGGATTGAACTCAGATACGCAGTATTTT,CASSPPGAGLNSDTQYF
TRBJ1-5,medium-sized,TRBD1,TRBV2,TGTGCCAGCAGTGCGACAGGGGCCCCATCACAGCCCCAGCATTTT,CASSATGAPSQPQHF
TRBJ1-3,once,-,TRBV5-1,TGCGCCAGCAGTGTGGGCGGAGGTTCGGGAAACACCATATATTTT,CASSVGGGSGNTIYF
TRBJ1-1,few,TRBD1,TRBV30,TGTGCCTGGAGCAGGGGGCTTACTGAAGCTTTCTTT,CAWSRGLTEAFF
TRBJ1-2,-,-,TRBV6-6,TGTGCCAGCAGTTACGAGCAGGGAGGATATGGCTACACCTTC,CASSYEQGGYGYTF
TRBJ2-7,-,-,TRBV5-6,TGTGCCAGCAGCTACAGACGCGAGCAGTACTTC,CASSYRREQYF
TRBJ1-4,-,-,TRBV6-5,TGTGCCAGCAGTTTACGGGGACCGATTAATGAAAAACTGTTTTTT,CASSLRGPINEKLFF
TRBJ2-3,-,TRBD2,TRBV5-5,TGTGCCAGCAGCTTGGCCGGGACTAGCAACACAGATACGCAGTATTTT,CASSLAGTSNTDTQYF
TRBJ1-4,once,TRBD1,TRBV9,TGTGCCAGCAGCGTCCCTACAGGGGGCACGGATGAAAAACTGTTTTTT,CASSVPTGGTDEKLFF
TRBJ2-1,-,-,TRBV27,TGTGCCAGCGGCCGGGGCAATGAGCAGTTCTTC,CASGRGNEQFF
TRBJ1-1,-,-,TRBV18,TGTGCCAGCTCACCACAAGGTTGGAGGGAGAACACTGAAGCTTTCTTT,CASSPQGWRENTEAFF
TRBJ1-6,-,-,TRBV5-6,TGTGCCAGCAGTTCTGCAATCAGGGAGGTAGATTCACCCCTCCACTTT,CASSSAIREVDSPLHF
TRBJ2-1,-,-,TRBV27,TGTGCCACCGACGGTGAGCAGTTCTTC,CATDGEQFF
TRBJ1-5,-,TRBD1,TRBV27,TGTGCCAGCAGTTTACGACGGACAGGGGGGCTCTCCTTTCAGCCCCAGCATTTT,CASSLRRTGGLSFQPQHF
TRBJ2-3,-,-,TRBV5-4,TGTGCCAGCAGCTCCAGGGTGGTAACAGATACGCAGTATTTT,CASSSRVVTDTQYF
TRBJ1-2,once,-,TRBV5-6,TGTGCCAGCAGCTTGGTAGGGACGGATGGCTACACCTTC,CASSLVGTDGYTF
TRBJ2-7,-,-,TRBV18,TGTGCCAGCTCACCAGATCCGTCCGGCCCGTACGAGCAGTACTTC,CASSPDPSGPYEQYF
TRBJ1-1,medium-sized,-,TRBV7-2,TGTGCCAGCACCCCCGGGTTAACTTCTGAAGCTTTCTTT,CASTPGLTSEAFF
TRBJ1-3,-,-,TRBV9,TGTGCCAGCAGCGTCGAAGGGGTATCTGGAAACACCATATATTTT,CASSVEGVSGNTIYF
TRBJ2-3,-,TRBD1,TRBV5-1,TGCGCCAGCAGCTTCCAACCTGCTCGACAGGGAGAGGGGCCAGATACGCAGTATTTT,CASSFQPARQGEGPDTQYF
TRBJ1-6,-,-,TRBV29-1,TGCAGCGTTAGACAGGAGGAGGCCTCACCCCTCCACTTT,CSVRQEEASPLHF
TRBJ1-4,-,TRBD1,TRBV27,TGTGCCAGCAGTTTCGGACAGGGACCTAATGAAAAACTGTTTTTT,CASSFGQGPNEKLFF